This entry lists 30 T cell receptor beta chains sequenced from one sample in a study of OX40 agonist ivuxolimab in advanced cancers. Data came from immunoSEQ multiplex PCR; TCRdb stores just in-frame clones and leaves some out. The sample has around 64,000 clones; almost 85% are singletons. The specimen comprised CD4+ or CD8+ T cells sorted from blood, sampled in a trial of the OX40 agonist ivuxolimab. The receptors come from an adult with an advanced solid tumor such as melanoma, head and neck, liver or kidney cancer.

The chain combines TRBV11-2 with TRBJ2-5, with 8 bases matching TRBD1. The germline gives CDR1 SGHAT, CDR2 FQNNGV. The CDR3 totals 15 residues. J was trimmed by 5 bases and V by 5 bases; bases with no gene match: 10. In DNA, the CDR3 is TGTGCCAGCAGCCCCAGCCAGGGGGCTTGGGAGACCCAGTACTTC. Translating it yields CASSPSQGAWETQYF. The full variable domain, its missing parts supplied by reference TRBV11-2 and TRBJ2-5, is EAGVAQSPRYKIIEKRQSVAFWCNPISGHATLYWYQQILGQGPKLLIQFQNNGVVDDSQLPKDRFSAERLKGVDSTLKIQPAKLEDSAVYLCASSPSQGAWETQYFGPGTRLLVL.

The CDR3 sequence: CASSLTPGRGTSNEQFF. CDR3 coding DNA: TGTGCCAGCAGCTTGACCCCCGGGCGGGGAACGAGCAATGAGCAGTTCTTC. This chain uses TRBV7-9 with TRBJ2-1; D is possibly TRBD2 (6 bases). In germline, CDR1 is SEHNR, CDR2 FQNEAQ (reference sequence). V was pared by 3 bases and J by 6 bases, with 21 bases between. This CDR3 is built from 17 residues.

The chain recombines TRBV7-3 with TRBJ1-2; TRBD1 aligns across 10 bases. The germline V gene encodes CDR1 SGHTA and CDR2 FQGTGA. V lost 4 bases and J lost 7; bases outside the gene matches: 6. This CDR3 has 14 residues. CDR3 nucleotides: TGTGCCAGCAGCTCGGGACAGGGGCGGGGTGGCTACACCTTC. It translates to CASSSGQGRGGYTF. The variable domain in full, completed from reference TRBV7-3 and TRBJ1-2, reads GAGVSQTPSNKVTEKGKYVELRCDPISGHTALYWYRQSLGQGPEFLIYFQGTGAADDSGLPNDRFFAVRPEGSVSTLKIQRTERGDSAVYLCASSSGQGRGGYTFGSGTRLTVV.

The genes are TRBV7-6 and TRBJ2-1; no firm D call. Trimming removed 5 bases at V and 9 bases at J, with 14 bases between. The CDR3 loop spans 13 amino acids. Germline V CDR1 and CDR2: SGHVS, FNYEAQ. CDR3 protein: CASSLSAVSEQFF. CDR3 nucleotide sequence: TGTGCCAGCAGCCTTAGTGCCGTGTCTGAGCAGTTCTTC.

This clone appeared a few times. The chain combines TRBV19 with TRBJ1-6, with D hard to call. Trimming removed 5 bases at V and 0 bases at J, with 5 bases between. Germline CDR1 and CDR2: LNHDA and SQIVND (reference sequence). This CDR3 region has 14 residues. The CDR3: CASSRDSYNSPLHF. The CDR3 DNA reads TGTGCCAGTAGTCGGGACTCCTATAATTCACCCCTCCACTTT.

The J gene is TRBJ1-1, the V gene TRBV11-3, with 9 bases lining up with TRBD1. This CDR3 is built from 14 residues. The trim removed 5 bases at V and 10 bases at J, leaving 11 bases unmatched. CDR1 and CDR2 from the germline V gene are SGHNT and YENEEA. The CDR3: CASSPGGQGTGAFF. CDR3 coding DNA: TGTGCCAGCAGCCCGGGGGGACAGGGTACAGGAGCTTTCTTT. Full variable domain (outside the CDR3, taken from reference TRBV11-3 and TRBJ1-1): EAGVVQSPRYKIIEKKQPVAFWCNPISGHNTLYWYLQNLGQGPELLIRYENEEAVDDSQLPKDRFSAERLKGVDSTLKIQPAELGDSAVYLCASSPGGQGTGAFFGQGTRLTVV.

The rearrangement joins TRBV5-5 to TRBJ2-5; either TRBD1 or TRBD2 may fit D (5 bases each). The germline gives CDR1 SGHKS, CDR2 YYEKEE (reference sequence). The CDR3 totals 14 residues. The V and J ends lost 6 bases and 4 bases respectively, with 16 bases between them. CDR3 amino acids: CASTPGAWGETQYF. CDR3 sequence (DNA): TGTGCCAGCACTCCCGGGGCCTGGGGAGAGACCCAGTACTTC.

The chain recombines TRBV7-3 with TRBJ2-6; 7 nucleotides match TRBD2. V dropped 2 bases and J dropped 2; count of bases not matched to a gene: 6. The CDR3 is made up of 17 amino acids. CDR1 is SGHTA and CDR2 is FQGTGA in the germline V gene. CDR3 sequence reads: CASSLWAGVAGANVLTF. In nucleotides, the CDR3 is TGTGCCAGCAGCTTATGGGCGGGGGTTGCTGGGGCCAACGTCCTGACTTTC. Combining the CDR3 with reference TRBV7-3 and TRBJ2-6 gives the whole variable domain GAGVSQTPSNKVTEKGKYVELRCDPISGHTALYWYRQSLGQGPEFLIYFQGTGAADDSGLPNDRFFAVRPEGSVSTLKIQRTERGDSAVYLCASSLWAGVAGANVLTFGAGSRLTVL.

The chain uses TRBV2 and TRBJ2-3; TRBD1 matches at 9 bases. V shed 9 bases and J 4 bases; nucleotides not matched to a gene: 8. Germline CDR1 SNHLY, CDR2 FYNNEI. The CDR3 length is 14 residues. The CDR3 nucleotides are TGTGCCAGTAGCCGGGACAGGGATCCAGATACGCAGTATTTT. The encoded protein is CASSRDRDPDTQYF.

The V gene is TRBV28, the J gene TRBJ1-6; weak D call: TRBD1 (6 bases). The CDR3 runs 19 residues. The V gene lost 4 bases and the J gene lost 4 bases, with 23 bases spanning the gap. From germline, CDR1 is MDHEN and CDR2 SYDVKM. CDR3 region: CASSWGGGAEAPYNSPLHF. CDR3 bases: TGTGCCAGCAGTTGGGGCGGGGGGGCCGAGGCCCCATATAATTCACCCCTCCACTTT.

The chain carries TRBV7-2 and TRBJ2-1; 10 bases align to TRBD1. The CDR3 totals 16 residues. Germline V CDR1 and CDR2: SGHTA, FQGNSA. J gave up 7 bases and V 3 bases, and 9 bases lay outside the gene matches. For the CDR3, the DNA is TGTGCCAGCAGCTTCGCCGGGACAGGGGTAGGAAATGAGCAGTTCTTC. It translates to CASSFAGTGVGNEQFF.

The gene calls are TRBV4-2 and TRBJ2-2, with TRBD1 matching over 7 bases. The CDR3 is 18 amino acids. Germline CDR1 LGHNA, CDR2 YNFKEQ. The V segment lost 0 bases and the J segment 4 bases; nucleotides outside the gene matches: 11. This CDR3 is CASSQDVGRGFGTGELFF. CDR3 DNA: TGTGCCAGCAGCCAAGATGTCGGCAGGGGGTTTGGCACCGGGGAGCTGTTTTTT.

This clone was counted a few times. V is TRBV7-2 and J is TRBJ2-7; D gene uncertain. Germline loops: CDR1 SGHTA, CDR2 FQGNSA. The length of the CDR3 is 13 residues. The V and J ends lost 5 bases and 0 bases respectively, with 8 bases between them. CDR3 loop: CASSPGPSYEQYF. Written as DNA, the CDR3 is TGTGCCAGCAGCCCCGGGCCCTCCTACGAGCAGTACTTC.

This clone has only one observation. This chain connects TRBV5-3 to TRBJ1-1; D not resolved. TRBV5-3 is an open reading frame whose function is uncertain. V lost 5 bases to trimming and J lost 0 bases, with 11 bases between them. The length of the CDR3 is 14 residues. The CDR3 DNA follows: TGTGCCAGAAGACCGGGCCACATGAACACTGAAGCTTTCTTT. Residues: CARRPGHMNTEAFF.

The V gene is TRBV2, the J gene TRBJ1-4, with a possible D match to TRBD1 (5 bases). The germline gives CDR1 SNHLY, CDR2 FYNNEI. Trimming cost V 4 bases and J 5 bases, with 11 bases left between them. The length of the CDR3 is 14 residues. This CDR3 is CASSGRTGNEKLFF. The CDR3 coding sequence is TGTGCCAGCAGTGGTAGAACAGGCAATGAAAAACTGTTTTTT.

This clone showed up just a few times. The chain recombines TRBV27 with TRBJ2-7, with D possibly called TRBD1 or TRBD2 (5 bases each). V dropped 6 bases and J dropped 0 bases, with 9 bases sitting between them. The CDR3 is 13 amino acids. Germline CDR1 is MNHEY and CDR2 is SMNVEV (reference sequence). This CDR3 reads CASRRDVSYEQYF. In nucleotides, the CDR3 is TGTGCCAGCAGACGGGACGTCTCCTACGAGCAGTACTTC.

Only one count was recorded for this clone. CDR3: CASSLVDQPQHF. CDR3 bases: TGTGCCAGCAGCTTGGTAGATCAGCCCCAGCATTTT. V usage is TRBV5-6 and J usage is TRBJ1-5; D remains ambiguous. The CDR3 is 12 residues long. The germline V gene encodes CDR1 SGHDT and CDR2 YYEEEE. V was cut by 0 bases and J by 5 bases, with 3 bases left in between.

CDR3 nucleotides: TGTGCCAGCAGCCAAGCCGGGAACTATGGCTACACCTTC. As protein: CASSQAGNYGYTF. This rearrangement joins TRBV4-2 to TRBJ1-2; D call uncertain. Between the trimmed V and J ends, which lost 1 base and 2 bases, there was a span of 5 bases. Germline V lookup: CDR1 LGHNA, CDR2 YNFKEQ. This CDR3 comprises 13 residues.

The chain couples TRBV11-2 to TRBJ2-1, with TRBD2 matching over 9 bases. Germline CDR1 and CDR2: SGHAT and FQNNGV. V gave up 2 bases and J gave up 3 bases; unmatched junction bases: 2. The CDR3 spans 15 residues. Written as DNA, the CDR3 is TGTGCCAGCAGCTTACTAGCGGGACGCTACAATGAGCAGTTCTTC. Protein: CASSLLAGRYNEQFF.

In this sample, this clone turned up a few times. This chain connects TRBV27 to TRBJ2-3; D remains unclear. The CDR3 runs 12 residues. Germline CDR1 MNHEY, CDR2 SMNVEV (reference sequence). V was cut by 6 bases and J by 2 bases, with 6 bases left in between. The CDR3 nucleotides are TGTGCCAGCAGCCCGTCCACAGATACGCAGTATTTT. Translation gives CASSPSTDTQYF.

The chain uses TRBV30 and TRBJ1-2, with D unresolved. CDR1 is GTSNPN, CDR2 SVGIG, per germline (reference sequence). There are 12 residues in the CDR3. Deletions cut 0 bases from V and 8 bases from J, with 10 bases between. This chain's CDR3 is CAWSVSGYGYTF. CDR3 in DNA: TGTGCCTGGAGTGTATCGGGTTACGGCTACACCTTC. Full variable domain (rest looked up from reference TRBV30 and TRBJ1-2): SQTIHQWPATLVQPVGSPLSLECTVEGTSNPNLYWYRQAAGRGLQLLFYSVGIGQISSEVPQNLSASRPQDRQFILSSKKLLLSDSGFYLCAWSVSGYGYTFGSGTRLTVV.

The chain has TRBV2 and TRBJ1-1; D might be TRBD1 (5 bases). The CDR3 contains 11 residues. Trimming cost V 5 bases and J 9 bases, with 10 bases left between them. Germline loops: CDR1 SNHLY, CDR2 FYNNEI. The CDR3 loop is CASSIGDKAFF. The CDR3 DNA reads as TGTGCCAGCAGTATAGGGGATAAAGCTTTCTTT. Combining the CDR3 with reference TRBV2 and TRBJ1-1 gives the whole variable domain EPEVTQTPSHQVTQMGQEVILRCVPISNHLYFYWYRQILGQKVEFLVSFYNNEISEKSEIFDDQFSVERPDGSNFTLKIRSTKLEDSAMYFCASSIGDKAFFGQGTRLTVV.

The CDR3 sequence: CASMKDRVGEQYF. CDR3 DNA sequence: TGTGCCAGCATGAAGGACAGGGTGGGCGAGCAGTACTTC. The chain recombines TRBV2 with TRBJ2-7, with TRBD1 matching over 8 bases. Germline V lookup: CDR1 SNHLY, CDR2 FYNNEI. J was trimmed by 6 bases and V by 7 bases; bases with no gene match: 8. CDR3 length equals 13 residues.

The genes are TRBV4-3 and TRBJ1-1; 10 bases align to TRBD1. The CDR3 length is 15 residues. Germline V gene data show CDR1 as LGHNA and CDR2 as YSLEER. Losses at the gene ends were 5 bases for V and 0 bases for J; bases not matched to a gene: 3. CDR3 in amino acids: CASSWDRGMNTEAFF. CDR3 nucleotides: TGCGCCAGCAGCTGGGACAGGGGCATGAACACTGAAGCTTTCTTT.

V is TRBV4-3 and J is TRBJ1-5; weak D call: TRBD1 (5 bases). The V gene lost 1 base and the J gene lost 2 bases, with 9 bases spanning the gap. Germline V gene data show CDR1 as LGHNA and CDR2 as YSLEER. The CDR3 length is 15 residues. This chain's CDR3 is CASSQGGVGNQPQHF. The CDR3 DNA reads as TGCGCCAGCAGCCAAGGAGGGGTAGGCAATCAGCCCCAGCATTTT.

There are a few counts of this clone. The rearrangement joins TRBV19 to TRBJ2-7; D remains ambiguous. V lost 6 bases to trimming and J lost 0 bases, with 12 bases between them. Germline CDR1 is LNHDA and CDR2 is SQIVND (reference sequence). The CDR3 runs to 14 residues. The CDR3 spells CASSPAWSSYEQYF. As DNA, the CDR3 is TGTGCCAGTAGCCCCGCTTGGAGCTCCTACGAGCAGTACTTC.

The CDR3 DNA sequence: TGCGCCAGCAGCTTTACACAGAGGGGGGCCGGGGAGCTGTTTTTT. Residues: CASSFTQRGAGELFF. The chain joins TRBV5-1 to TRBJ2-2, with D possibly called TRBD1 or TRBD2 (6 bases each). The V end was cut by 2 bases, the J end by 6 bases, with 14 bases between. The germline V gene encodes CDR1 SGHRS and CDR2 YFSETQ. This CDR3 contains 15 residues.

In its sample, this clone was seen once. This sequence joins TRBV5-4 and TRBJ2-7; 9 positions agree with TRBD1. J was trimmed by 1 base and V by 8 bases; bases with no gene match: 10. Germline V gene lookup returns CDR1 SGHNT and CDR2 YYREEE (reference sequence). This CDR3 contains 15 residues. CDR3 sequence reads: CARSLGGTGSYEQYF. The CDR3 DNA reads TGTGCCAGATCCCTTGGAGGGACAGGGTCCTACGAGCAGTACTTC.

This chain links TRBV6-5 with TRBJ1-1, with no clear D. The germline CDR1 and CDR2 sequences are MNHEY and SVGAGI. The CDR3 is 14 amino acids. Trimming took off 7 bases at V and 10 bases at J, with 22 bases between the two ends. The CDR3 coding sequence is TGTGCCAGCATCAGGACCCCCGCCGGCGGTTCAGCTTTCTTT. Translated: CASIRTPAGGSAFF.

CDR3 sequence reads: CASSLGPGRDIRSYTF. CDR3 nucleotides: TGTGCCAGCAGCTTAGGGCCAGGAAGAGACATACGGAGCTACACCTTC. The genes are TRBV11-1 and TRBJ1-2; D is undetermined. Germline V gives CDR1 SGHAT, CDR2 FQDESV (reference sequence). Trimming stripped 1 base from V and 9 bases from J, with 21 bases between. This CDR3 has 16 residues. The full variable domain, completed using reference TRBV11-1 and TRBJ1-2, is EAEVAQSPRYKITEKSQAVAFWCDPISGHATLYWYRQILGQGPELLVQFQDESVVDDSQLPKDRFSAERLKGVDSTLKIQPAELGDSAMYLCASSLGPGRDIRSYTFGSGTRLTVV.